This entry is about one T cell receptor (beta chain). The data were taken from a study of blood T cell repertoires in COVID-19. On the study more broadly: PBMCs, B-cell-depleted T cells, or T cells were the source of the cDNA or gDNA that made up the material.

The CDR3 totals 14 residues. Trimming pared 7 bases from V and 14 bases from J, leaving 21 bases between. Germline CDR1 and CDR2: SGHTA and FQGNSA. This table comes from immunoSEQ multiplex PCR, and its TCRdb copy is limited to in-frame clones, with some not included. The sample yields 250,000 to 300,000 clones, around 87% seen once. This chain joins TRBV7-2 and TRBJ1-6, with unresolved D. Sequenced sample: peripheral blood. This TCR derives from a middle-aged woman who had recovered from COVID-19. CDR3 region: CASTVSRARQSLHF. CDR3 in DNA: TGTGCCAGCACCGTGAGTCGAGCCAGGCAATCCCTCCACTTT.